The TCR beta chain under discussion was sequenced for a study of T cell clusters in autoimmune cytopenias (dated by TCRdb to the late 2010s). Looking at the study overall: TRB sequencing reached a median depth of around 52,000 reads per sample and yielded a median of about 2,400 distinct TRB clonotypes per sample. The goal of the study was to determine whether autoimmune cytopenia patients have a disease-specific immune repertoire signature that could serve as a blood-based biomarker. Peripheral blood TRB and IGH repertoires were sequenced in autoimmune cytopenia patients at active disease and during treatment follow-up, alongside healthy, CLL and autoimmune hepatitis controls. The study at large found these results: The cluster-lack signature was not observed for secondary cytopenia versus CLL, as the signature was apparently masked by the dominant lymphoma-associated repertoire. The TRB repertoire shifts, including less even repertoires in secondary cytopenia and CLL, mostly reflected lymphoma bias and not autoimmunity. The T cell clusters were only ever defined in silico, so experimental validation of their functional role was still needed. Almost three-fold more exclusive TRB clusters were observed in healthy donors than in active autoimmune hepatitis patients, consistent with an autoimmunity-wide signature. GLIPH suggested that primary autoimmune cytopenia patients lacked physiological T cell clusters: 51 clusters were exclusive to healthy donors versus fewer than 20 exclusive to patients.

TRB rearrangements were amplified by multiplex PCR following a touch-down protocol, with the TRB-A and TRB-B primer pools mixed in one tube. Illumina adapters and sample indices were added to the amplicons through two consecutive PCR reactions performed with Phusion HS II polymerase. After gel purification with the NucleoSpin Gel and PCR Clean-up kit, the amplicons were quantified by Qubit and checked for quality on an Agilent 2100 Bioanalyzer. Sequencing of the libraries was performed on an Illumina MiSeq with 600-cycle, single-indexed, paired-end runs. The paper's processing steps were these. TRB reads were aligned and assembled with MiXCR version 2.1.12 using the default MiXCR reference library. A clone was defined by each unique CDR3 nucleotide sequence, and analysis was restricted to productive sequences with at least two reads. To assess repertoire diversity, an R script computed alpha-parameterized diversity profiles (alpha 0 to 5), which included the Shannon (alpha 1) and Simpson (alpha 2) indices. Combinatorial TRB VJ usage was computed with the tcR package and compared between cohorts by principal component analysis with ade4. Using GLIPH, TCRbeta CDR3s were clustered on pairs of cohorts matched for age and read depth, and a Wilcoxon test was used to compare cluster frequencies. After reprocessing by TCRdb, each CDR3 protein sequence is one entry, and no DNA is given. Clone size and V and J calls follow TCRdb, not the original study. The sample has 4,000 or so distinct CDR3 sequences on record. The ten largest clones capture roughly 26% of the sample.

Via the germline V gene, CDR1 is SGHDT and CDR2 YYEEEE. The CDR3 measures 18 amino acids from cysteine to phenylalanine. No DNA accompanies this entry. Per sample, approximately 270 ng of peripheral blood genomic DNA, 30,000 to 40,000 genome equivalents, was used for TRB amplification. This clonotype is medium-sized (0.01 to 0.1%) as judged by frequency; no count is noted. Its target antigen remains unknown. The sequenced material came from peripheral blood. The source of this sequence is a human donor with an autoimmune cytopenia or autoimmune hepatitis (not recorded which). Rearrangement joined TRBV5-6 to TRBJ2-6; TCRdb's assignment of TRBD2 cannot be checked, as there is no DNA. CDR3 protein: CASSSRLADSSGANVLTF.